The 23 T cell receptor beta chains listed next were all sequenced from one sample in a study of T cell changes during pregnancy in multiple sclerosis. Profiling relied on immunoSEQ multiplex PCR, and the TCRdb table lists in-frame clones only, not all of them. The sample consists of approximately 44,000 clones, around nine tenths of them appearing once. Sample: CD4+ T cells from peripheral blood mononuclear cells, taken before pregnancy. The source is a female donor with multiple sclerosis, enrolled in a pregnancy study.

With respect to this clone: Other nucleotide sequences from this sample produce the same CDR3. This chain joins TRBV20-1 and TRBJ2-7; D remains ambiguous. Trimming shortened V by 1 base and J by 4 bases, and 5 bases separated the two germline ends. Germline CDR1 is DFQATT and CDR2 is SNEGSKA (reference sequence). The CDR3 runs to 11 residues. The CDR3 coding sequence is TGCAGTGCTAGAGGAGTTTACGAGCAGTACTTC. Encoded protein: CSARGVYEQYF.

The rearrangement uses TRBV7-2 and TRBJ2-5; 11 bases are a match to TRBD2. Per the germline V gene, CDR1 is SGHTA and CDR2 is FQGNSA. This CDR3 has 13 amino acids. After removal of 5 bases from V and 6 bases from J, the junction contained 2 bases not matched to a gene. CDR3 DNA sequence: TGTGCCAGCAGCCGACTAGCGGGAAAGACCCAGTACTTC. Translating it yields CASSRLAGKTQYF.

This chain links TRBV30 with TRBJ1-5; D possibly corresponds to TRBD1 (6 bases). Trimming took 6 bases from V and 4 from J, leaving 13 bases between them. CDR3 length: 13 amino acids. The V gene's germline CDR1 is GTSNPN and CDR2 SVGIG (reference sequence). The CDR3 protein is CACRGGANQPQHF. The CDR3 bases are TGTGCCTGCCGCGGGGGGGCTAATCAGCCCCAGCATTTT.

The chain couples TRBV2 to TRBJ1-1; D gene ambiguous. Trimming took off 3 bases at V and 1 base at J, with 6 bases between the two ends. Per the germline V gene, CDR1 is SNHLY and CDR2 is FYNNEI. This CDR3 has 13 amino acids. CDR3 bases: TGTGCCAGCAGTGACCGGGGGAACACTGAAGCTTTCTTT. Translating gives CASSDRGNTEAFF.

J is TRBJ1-5 and V is TRBV28, with a weak D call TRBD1 (6 bases). CDR1 and CDR2 (germline): MDHEN, SYDVKM. Trimming took off 4 bases at V and 6 bases at J, with 13 bases between the two ends. This CDR3 contains 14 residues. The CDR3 spells CASSYTGSGQPQHF. In DNA form, the CDR3 reads TGTGCCAGCAGTTATACAGGGTCGGGTCAGCCCCAGCATTTT.

The V call is TRBV14, the J call TRBJ2-1, with D possibly TRBD1 on 6 matching bases. The CDR3 runs 13 residues. V was shortened by 6 bases and J by 4 bases, with 10 bases between the two germline ends. Germline V CDR1 and CDR2: SGHDN, FVKESK. CDR3 DNA: TGTGCCAGCAGTCTGGGGGCGTACAATGAGCAGTTCTTC. Amino acid sequence: CASSLGAYNEQFF.

This clone has just one count. The chain combines TRBV6-1 with TRBJ2-3; 7 positions agree with TRBD2. V lost 0 bases and J lost 4; bases outside the gene matches: 10. Per germline, CDR1 MNHNS and CDR2 SASEGT. The CDR3 is made up of 17 amino acids. The CDR3 region has the DNA TGTGCCAGCAGTGAAGCCGTGGGAGGGATTGGAGCAGATACGCAGTATTTT. The encoded protein is CASSEAVGGIGADTQYF.

This clone was seen only once. The gene calls are TRBV5-4 and TRBJ1-4, with 7 bases lining up with TRBD1. The CDR3 length is 15 residues. J lost 2 bases, V lost 4 bases, and 5 bases had no gene match. CDR1 and CDR2 from the germline V gene are SGHNT and YYREEE (reference sequence). The CDR3 region is CASSLVQGTNEKLFF. DNA of the CDR3: TGTGCCAGCAGCCTCGTACAGGGGACTAATGAAAAACTGTTTTTT.

The V gene is TRBV6-1, the J gene TRBJ1-3; no clear D gene. CDR3 length: 15 residues. The germline V gene encodes CDR1 MNHNS and CDR2 SASEGT. Trimming cost V 8 bases and J 2 bases, with 16 bases left between them. DNA for the CDR3: TGTGCCAGCTCCCCAGGACGAGGGACTGGAAACACCATATATTTT. Translated: CASSPGRGTGNTIYF.

The chain has TRBV6-1 and TRBJ1-2; D may be TRBD1 (6 bases). CDR1 and CDR2 from the germline V gene are MNHNS and SASEGT. CDR3 length: 14 residues. V dropped 6 bases and J dropped 2 bases, with 13 bases sitting between them. The DNA for the CDR3 is TGTGCCAGCAGGAAACAGGGCGGAAACTATGGCTACACCTTC. Amino acid sequence: CASRKQGGNYGYTF.

This clone has just one count. The rearrangement links TRBV7-3 to TRBJ2-1; no clear D gene. The germline V gene has CDR1 SGHTA and CDR2 FQGTGA. The CDR3 consists of 15 residues. Between the trimmed V and J ends, which lost 2 bases and 0 bases, there was a span of 8 bases. For the CDR3, the DNA is TGTGCCAGCAGCTTAGACTCAAGCTCCTACAATGAGCAGTTCTTC. It codes for CASSLDSSSYNEQFF.

The chain carries TRBV11-1 and TRBJ2-5; 9 bases match TRBD2. CDR3 length: 13 amino acids. With V trimmed by 1 base and J by 10 bases, 4 bases remained unmatched. Germline V gene data show CDR1 as SGHAT and CDR2 as FQDESV (reference sequence). The CDR3 loop is CASSLERAGGQYF. The DNA of the CDR3 is TGTGCCAGCAGCTTAGAGCGAGCGGGGGGCCAGTACTTC.

The rearrangement joins TRBV27 to TRBJ1-6; a weak D match, TRBD1 (6 bases). This CDR3 is 16 amino acids long. CDR1 and CDR2 (germline): MNHEY, SMNVEV (reference sequence). V gave up 3 bases and J gave up 2 bases, with 11 bases separating them. This CDR3 reads CASSLQGNTYNSPLHF. The DNA of the CDR3 is TGTGCCAGCAGTTTGCAGGGGAACACCTATAATTCACCCCTCCACTTT.

This clone has only one observation. V gene TRBV29-1 combines with J gene TRBJ1-2, with D unclear. Trimming took 7 bases from V and 4 from J, leaving 19 bases between them. The length of the CDR3 is 14 residues. Germline V gene sequence: CDR1 SQVTM, CDR2 ANQGSEA. CDR3 sequence: CSAAGLALGYGYTF. The CDR3 bases are TGCAGCGCCGCGGGGTTGGCTCTAGGCTATGGCTACACCTTC.

This chain joins TRBV2 and TRBJ2-1; the match to TRBD1 covers 10 bases. V was clipped by 7 bases and J by 5 bases; unmatched bases: 5. CDR1 is SNHLY, CDR2 FYNNEI, per germline. The CDR3 runs 14 residues. Here the CDR3 reads CASIRDRGNNEQFF. In DNA form, the CDR3 reads TGTGCCAGCATCCGGGACAGGGGCAACAATGAGCAGTTCTTC.

The chain has TRBV6-6 and TRBJ2-4, with D maybe TRBD1 (7 bases). CDR1 and CDR2 (germline): MNHNY, SVGAGI (reference sequence). V was cut by 5 bases and J by 9 bases, with 14 bases left in between. The CDR3 sequence is 13 residues long. In DNA, the CDR3 is TGTGCCAGCAGTCAGGGGGGAGGTGGCATTCAGTACTTC. Translation gives CASSQGGGGIQYF.

The chain employs TRBV10-3 and TRBJ2-5; perhaps TRBD1 as D (6 bases). Per germline, CDR1 ENHRY and CDR2 SYGVKD. This CDR3 comprises 14 residues. Deletions cut 6 bases from V and 2 bases from J, with 13 bases between. The CDR3 sequence: CAISGRGTQETQYF. CDR3 bases: TGTGCCATCAGCGGTCGTGGGACACAAGAGACCCAGTACTTC.

To note about this clone: The sample has other DNA sequences that encode this CDR3 too. V and J are TRBV20-1 and TRBJ2-7, with D unresolved. Germline V gene sequence: CDR1 DFQATT, CDR2 SNEGSKA (reference sequence). V lost 1 base and J 3 bases, leaving 4 bases between the germline ends. CDR3 length: 11 amino acids. The CDR3 DNA sequence: TGCAGTGCTAGAGGCGTCTACGAGCAGTACTTC. It yields the protein CSARGVYEQYF.

This chain links TRBV9 with TRBJ2-1; a possible D gene is TRBD1 (6 bases). The CDR3 extends over 15 amino acids. The germline V and J ends were trimmed by 3 bases and 2 bases, with 12 bases remaining between them. Germline V CDR1 and CDR2: SGDLS, YYNGEE. CDR3 coding DNA: TGTGCCAGCAGCGACTCAGGGGCGCCCTACAATGAGCAGTTCTTC. It specifies CASSDSGAPYNEQFF. Variable domain in full (rest from reference TRBV9 and TRBJ2-1): DSGVTQTPKHLITATGQRVTLRCSPRSGDLSVYWYQQSLDQGLQFLIQYYNGEERAKGNILERFSAQQFPDLHSELNLSSLELGDSALYFCASSDSGAPYNEQFFGPGTRLTVL.

Concerning this clone: The sample has other DNA sequences that encode this CDR3 too. The genes are TRBV9 and TRBJ2-3; D possibly corresponds to TRBD2 (5 bases). The germline gives CDR1 SGDLS, CDR2 YYNGEE. The V and J ends lost 0 bases and 0 bases respectively, with 5 bases between them. The CDR3 extends over 14 amino acids. The CDR3 DNA sequence: TGTGCCAGCAGCGTAGGGACTAGCACAGATACGCAGTATTTT. Amino acid sequence: CASSVGTSTDTQYF.

This chain uses TRBV2 with TRBJ2-1; 15 bases map to TRBD2. Losses at the gene ends were 4 bases for V and 9 bases for J; bases not matched to a gene: 10. Germline assignment: CDR1 SNHLY and CDR2 FYNNEI. This CDR3 is built from 17 residues. CDR3 region: CASSGTSGRALAPEQFF. In DNA, the CDR3 is TGTGCCAGCAGTGGGACTAGCGGGAGGGCCTTGGCCCCTGAGCAGTTCTTC.

J is TRBJ2-5 and V is TRBV30; D not certain. The germline V gene encodes CDR1 GTSNPN and CDR2 SVGIG (reference sequence). The germline V and J ends were trimmed by 4 bases and 4 bases, with 16 bases remaining between them. The CDR3 is made up of 14 amino acids. In DNA form, the CDR3 reads TGTGCCTGGATAGACTTTAGGATGGGAGAGACCCAGTACTTC. This translates into CAWIDFRMGETQYF. Combining the CDR3 with reference TRBV30 and TRBJ2-5 gives the whole variable domain SQTIHQWPATLVQPVGSPLSLECTVEGTSNPNLYWYRQAAGRGLQLLFYSVGIGQISSEVPQNLSASRPQDRQFILSSKKLLLSDSGFYLCAWIDFRMGETQYFGPGTRLLVL.

This clone came up once. The chain combines TRBV2 with TRBJ1-1; TRBD1 might be the D (6 bases). Per the germline V gene, CDR1 is SNHLY and CDR2 is FYNNEI. V was cut by 6 bases and J by 4 bases, with 9 bases left in between. There are 12 residues in the CDR3. The CDR3 sequence is CASRVGGTEAFF. The CDR3 nucleotides read TGTGCCAGCAGGGTAGGGGGCACTGAAGCTTTCTTT.